The 10 T cell receptor beta chains given below trace back to one sample, sequenced in a study of blood T cell repertoires in COVID-19. Method: immunoSEQ multiplex PCR; TCRdb's copy keeps in-frame clones and lacks some. The sample gives about 27,000 clones, roughly 90% of which show up once; about 3% is in the top ten. The source material was peripheral blood. All receptors come from a human donor in a cohort sampled during active COVID-19.

This chain connects TRBV11-3 to TRBJ2-1; 7 nucleotides align to TRBD2. V lost 1 base and J lost 7; bases outside the gene matches: 7. The CDR3 spans 15 residues. Per germline, CDR1 SGHNT and CDR2 YENEEA. DNA for the CDR3: TGTGCCAGCAGCTTAGGGGCGGGAGAGGGTAATGAGCAGTTCTTC. Protein sequence: CASSLGAGEGNEQFF.

The chain recombines TRBV11-2 with TRBJ2-3; 7 bases are shared with TRBD2. This CDR3 has 14 residues. Germline V gives CDR1 SGHAT, CDR2 FQNNGV. With V trimmed by 5 bases and J by 4 bases, 6 bases remained unmatched. CDR3 amino acids: CASSPAGTADTQYF. The CDR3 DNA is TGTGCCAGCAGCCCAGCGGGAACCGCAGATACGCAGTATTTT.

CDR3 nucleotides: TGTGCCACCAGTGATTTGGGGTCAAAAGGGGAATTACCAGGCAATGAGCAGTTCTTC. It is translated as CATSDLGSKGELPGNEQFF. V gene TRBV24-1 combines with J gene TRBJ2-1; maybe TRBD1 (5 bases). The germline gives CDR1 KGHDR, CDR2 SFDVKD. V was cut by 0 bases and J by 6 bases, with 23 bases left in between. This CDR3 spans 19 amino acids.

V gene TRBV5-1 combines with J gene TRBJ2-5, with D possibly matching TRBD2 (6 bases). Germline CDR1 SGHRS, CDR2 YFSETQ. The CDR3 runs 18 residues. The V and J ends lost 4 bases and 8 bases respectively, with 30 bases between them. The CDR3 region has the DNA TGCGCCAGCAGCCCCACGCACAGAGAGACTAGAGACAAGAGAACCCAGTACTTC. It yields the protein CASSPTHRETRDKRTQYF.

The genes are TRBV24-1 and TRBJ1-6; no definite D call. There are 16 residues in the CDR3. Trimming pared 8 bases from V and 0 bases from J, leaving 13 bases between. From germline, CDR1 is KGHDR and CDR2 SFDVKD. The CDR3 DNA sequence: TGTGCCACCATCCGAACGGCGGCCTCCTATAATTCACCCCTCCACTTT. This encodes CATIRTAASYNSPLHF.

The rearrangement uses TRBV18 and TRBJ2-2; 10 bases match TRBD2. V lost 1 base to trimming and J lost 5 bases; unmatched junction nucleotides: 7. This CDR3 has 17 residues. The germline V gene has CDR1 KGHSH and CDR2 LQKENI. CDR3 sequence (DNA): TGTGCCAGCTCACCACAGTTTTCTAGCGGGAGAACCGGGGAGCTGTTTTTT. Its protein is CASSPQFSSGRTGELFF.

This clone was seen once. The V gene is TRBV15, the J gene TRBJ1-5; 10 bases are shared with TRBD1. The J segment lost 0 bases and the V segment lost 1 base, leaving 6 bases of the junction unmatched. Germline loops: CDR1 LNHNV, CDR2 YYDKDF (reference sequence). The CDR3 covers 18 residues. The chain's CDR3 is CATSRVYGTGDSNQPQHF. For the CDR3, the DNA is TGTGCCACCAGCAGAGTGTACGGGACAGGGGATAGCAATCAGCCCCAGCATTTT.

The rearrangement links TRBV5-4 to TRBJ2-1; 7 nucleotides agree with TRBD2. This CDR3 has 18 residues. Trimming removed 1 base from V and 2 bases from J; junction bases left unmatched: 12. The germline CDR1 and CDR2 sequences are SGHNT and YYREEE (reference sequence). The CDR3 DNA reads TGTGCCAGCAGCTTGTTGGGACGGGGGGACGGAGCCTACAATGAGCAGTTCTTC. Translation gives CASSLLGRGDGAYNEQFF. Using reference TRBV5-4 and TRBJ2-1 for the parts outside the CDR3, the full variable domain is ETGVTQSPTHLIKTRGQQVTLRCSSQSGHNTVSWYQQALGQGPQFIFQYYREEENGRGNFPPRFSGLQFPNYSSELNVNALELDDSALYLCASSLLGRGDGAYNEQFFGPGTRLTVL.

V gene TRBV18 combines with J gene TRBJ1-2; TRBD1 agrees at 10 bases. The CDR3 is 16 residues long. V was clipped by 3 bases and J by 7 bases; unmatched bases: 11. Germline assignment: CDR1 KGHSH and CDR2 LQKENI. The CDR3 DNA sequence: TGTGCCAGCTCACCCTCCGGGACAGGGGAACTCGGTGGCTACACCTTC. Amino acids: CASSPSGTGELGGYTF.

The chain uses TRBV2 and TRBJ1-3; 8 nucleotides match TRBD1. The CDR3 extends over 14 amino acids. The germline V gene has CDR1 SNHLY and CDR2 FYNNEI. With V trimmed by 9 bases and J by 3 bases, 7 bases remained unmatched. The CDR3 DNA sequence: TGTGCCAGTTTATTGGACAGGGATGGAAACACCATATATTTT. Translated: CASLLDRDGNTIYF.